The present T cell receptor (beta chain) was sequenced within a study of blood T cell repertoires in COVID-19 (dated by TCRdb to 2019 to 2021). For the study in its entirety: The collaborator samples originated in the United States, Italy and Spain and spanned the acute and convalescent phases of COVID-19. Samples came from the ongoing ImmuneRACE study (first 160 participants) plus 1,254 subjects from 6 global collaborators. A freely available public database, intended as a resource for researchers studying the immune response to SARS-CoV-2, is where the repertoires were released. Where available, HLA class I and class II types were taken from metadata supplied by the sample provider and were not determined by assay-based typing. Deeply sampled blood TCRbeta repertoires from subjects exposed to, actively infected with, or recovered from COVID-19 were included in the dataset. The material from the prospective study consisted of cDNA or gDNA derived from T cells, B-cell-depleted T cells, or PBMCs. Sample metadata almost always included a de-identified subject ID, COVID-19 status, age in years and sex.

The germline V gene yields ENHRY for CDR1 and SYGVKD for CDR2. The CDR3 starts with the cysteine, ends with the phenylalanine, and has 11 residues. Solely the CDR3 DNA is kept, with 33 bases framed from the first base. The V end loses 8 bases and the J end loses 2 bases, and a stretch of 4 bases separates them. TCRbeta CDR3 regions were amplified from genomic DNA by means of the immunoSEQ Assay, a bias-controlled multiplex PCR. As for the original processing: The number of nucleated cells in each sample was estimated from the amplification of reference gene primers within the assay. Sequence reads were collapsed and filtered to measure the absolute abundance of every unique TCRbeta CDR3 rearrangement. For each sample, productive Simpson clonality was calculated by taking the square root of Simpson's diversity index across productive rearrangements. TCRdb obtained this table from immuneACCESS and retained in-frame rearrangements with V and J assigned. These tables miss some clones; where compared with another copy, unresolved V genes account for less than half of the shortfall, and the remainder is unexplained. The V and J calls and the clone size are those of that table, but D and trimming were determined from the DNA. The sample table holds tens of thousands of clones, of which around 90% were seen once. 13% of the sample goes to the ten largest clones.

Each collaborating institution followed its own protocols to collect whole blood in K2EDTA tubes. For TCRbeta analysis, collaborators shipped samples as frozen whole blood, isolated PBMCs, or DNA extracted from either of those sample types. This clone is deemed medium-sized (0.01 to 0.1%). Its antigen target is currently unknown. The input lacks base qualities; no much larger clone sits a single base away. The research as a whole found: The quantity of clinical and demographic metadata differed by source and by participant and was supplied without curation.

The V gene is TRBV10-3 and the J gene is TRBJ1-3; too little of a D gene remains to name it. The source material was peripheral blood. This sequence was found in a man between 65 and 85 years old with active COVID-19. The DNA reads TGTGCCATCGTCGCTGGAAACACCATATATTTT. This is translated as CAIVAGNTIYF.